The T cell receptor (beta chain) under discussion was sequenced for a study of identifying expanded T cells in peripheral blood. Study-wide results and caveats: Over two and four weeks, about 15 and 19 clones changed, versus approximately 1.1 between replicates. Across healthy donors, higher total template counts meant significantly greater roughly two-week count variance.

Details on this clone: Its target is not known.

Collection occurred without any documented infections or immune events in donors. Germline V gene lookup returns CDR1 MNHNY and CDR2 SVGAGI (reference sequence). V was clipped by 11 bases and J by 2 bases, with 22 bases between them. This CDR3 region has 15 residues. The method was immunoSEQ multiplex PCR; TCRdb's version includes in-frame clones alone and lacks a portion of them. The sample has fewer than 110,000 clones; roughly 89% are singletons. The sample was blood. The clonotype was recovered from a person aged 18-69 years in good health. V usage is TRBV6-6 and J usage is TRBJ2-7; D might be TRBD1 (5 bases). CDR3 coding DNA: TGTGCCTGCCCCCCCGACCGACAGAAAACCTACGAGCAGTACTTC. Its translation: CACPPDRQKTYEQYF.